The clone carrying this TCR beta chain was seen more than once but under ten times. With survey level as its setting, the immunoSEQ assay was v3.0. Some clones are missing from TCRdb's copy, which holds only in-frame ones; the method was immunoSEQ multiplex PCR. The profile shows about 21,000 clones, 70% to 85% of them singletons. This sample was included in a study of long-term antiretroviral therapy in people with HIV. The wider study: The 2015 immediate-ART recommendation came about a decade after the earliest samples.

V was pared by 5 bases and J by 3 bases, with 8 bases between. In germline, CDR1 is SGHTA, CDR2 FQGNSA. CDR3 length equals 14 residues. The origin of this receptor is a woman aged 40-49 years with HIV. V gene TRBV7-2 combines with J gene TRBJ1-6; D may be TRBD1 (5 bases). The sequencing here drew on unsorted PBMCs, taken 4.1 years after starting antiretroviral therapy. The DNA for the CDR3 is TGTGCCAGCAGCCTGACAGACTATAATTCACCCCTCCACTTT. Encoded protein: CASSLTDYNSPLHF.